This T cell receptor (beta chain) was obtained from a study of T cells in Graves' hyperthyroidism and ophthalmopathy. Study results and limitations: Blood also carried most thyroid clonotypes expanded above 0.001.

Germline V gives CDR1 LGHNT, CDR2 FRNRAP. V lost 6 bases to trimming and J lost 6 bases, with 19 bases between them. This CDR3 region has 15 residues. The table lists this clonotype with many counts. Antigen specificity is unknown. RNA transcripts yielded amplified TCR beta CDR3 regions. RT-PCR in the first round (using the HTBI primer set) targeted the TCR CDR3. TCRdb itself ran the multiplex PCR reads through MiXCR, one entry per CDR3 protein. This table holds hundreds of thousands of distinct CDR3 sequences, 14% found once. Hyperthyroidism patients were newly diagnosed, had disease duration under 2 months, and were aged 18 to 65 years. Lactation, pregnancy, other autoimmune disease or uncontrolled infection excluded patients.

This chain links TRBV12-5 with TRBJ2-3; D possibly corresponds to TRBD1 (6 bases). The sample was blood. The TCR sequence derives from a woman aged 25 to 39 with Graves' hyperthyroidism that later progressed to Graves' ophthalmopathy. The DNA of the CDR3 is TGTGCTAGTGGCCTTCTACAGGGTGCCATGGATACGCAGTATTTT. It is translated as CASGLLQGAMDTQYF. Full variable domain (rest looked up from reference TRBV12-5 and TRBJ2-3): DARVTQTPRHKVTEMGQEVTMRCQPILGHNTVFWYRQTMMQGLELLAYFRNRAPLDDSGMPKDRFSAEMPDATLATLKIQPSEPRDSAVYFCASGLLQGAMDTQYFGPGTRLTVL.